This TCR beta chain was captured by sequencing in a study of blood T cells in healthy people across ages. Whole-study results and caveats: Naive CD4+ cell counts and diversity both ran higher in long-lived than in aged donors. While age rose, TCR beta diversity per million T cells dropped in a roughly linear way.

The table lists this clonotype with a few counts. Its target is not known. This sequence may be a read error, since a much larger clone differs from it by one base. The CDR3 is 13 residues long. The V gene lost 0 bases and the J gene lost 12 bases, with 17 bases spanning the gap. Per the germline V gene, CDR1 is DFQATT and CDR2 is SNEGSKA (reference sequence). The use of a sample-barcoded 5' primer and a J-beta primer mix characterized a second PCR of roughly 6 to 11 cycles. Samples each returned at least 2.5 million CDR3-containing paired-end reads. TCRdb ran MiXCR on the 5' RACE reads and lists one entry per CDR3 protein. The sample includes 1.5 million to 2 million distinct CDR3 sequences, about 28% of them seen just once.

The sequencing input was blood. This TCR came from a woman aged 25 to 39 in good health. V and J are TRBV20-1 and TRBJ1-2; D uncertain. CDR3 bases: TGCAGTGCTAGAGACGTCTTGGAGGAGGCCAACACCTTC. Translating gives CSARDVLEEANTF.